This T cell receptor beta chain was sequenced during a study of blood T cell repertoires in COVID-19. Study details: Samples representing acute and convalescent COVID-19 were sourced from the United States, Italy and Spain. PBMCs, B-cell-depleted T cells, or T cells provided the cDNA or gDNA that made up the material.

The germline V and J ends were trimmed by 1 base and 4 bases, with 8 bases remaining between them. CDR1 is SGHNT, CDR2 YYREEE, per germline (reference sequence). The CDR3 totals 13 residues. As processed by the authors: Cell counts per sample came from amplifying reference gene primers. Clones were read by immunoSEQ multiplex PCR, and TCRdb kept only the in-frame ones, dropping some. V, J and clone size derive from that table, while D and trimming were established from the DNA sequence. The repertoire holds 300,000 to 450,000 clones, with about 85% as singletons. The sample comprised peripheral blood. The J gene is TRBJ2-5, the V gene TRBV5-4; no firm D call. This sequence originates from a woman between 18 and 29 years old with acute or convalescent COVID-19. DNA of the CDR3: TGTGCCAGCAGCTTGTTTGAGGCAGAGACCCAGTACTTC. Its translation is CASSLFEAETQYF.